This T cell receptor (beta chain) was sequenced in a study of T cell responses to AZD1222 COVID-19 vaccine. General study points: Donor demographics were predominantly white British with a female majority; clonal diversity may be underestimated. With dominance at 160-218 and 743-854, vaccine-associated CD4 TCRs spanned spike. Spike-specific TCRs gained breadth and depth after people received two AZD1222 doses.

The analysis combined second doses at about 4 or about 12 weeks. The CDR3 has 11 residues. Between the trimmed V and J ends, which lost 2 bases and 5 bases, there was a span of 4 bases. Germline CDR1 and CDR2: MGHDK and SYGVNS. Assay used: immunoSEQ multiplex PCR; TCRdb lists only in-frame clones, some missing. The table records tens of thousands of clones, 85% to 90% of them present only once. Comment on this clone: The target antigen is unknown.

The input for sequencing was peripheral blood, taken 28 days after the second AZD1222 dose. V usage is TRBV25-1 and J usage is TRBJ2-7; D call uncertain. The TCR originated in an adult who received the AZD1222 COVID-19 vaccine. CDR3 bases: TGTGCCAGCAGTGAAGCCCACGAGCAGTACTTC. Residues: CASSEAHEQYF.